The 16 T cell receptor beta chains listed next were all sequenced from one sample in a study of T-cell memory formation after mild COVID-19. One entry per CDR3 protein, called by TCRdb with MiXCR from the 5' RACE reads. The table records over 130,000 distinct CDR3 sequences, 14% to 15% of them present only once. The sequenced sample consisted of PBMCs or a T cell subset sorted from them (not recorded which). These TCRs come from an adult woman who had mild COVID-19 (a few samples of this study predate the infection). Cell type and time point are not known.

This sequence joins TRBV24-1 and TRBJ1-1; maybe TRBD1 (5 bases). Trimming left V 9 bases short and J 5 bases short, with 18 bases between. Per the germline V gene, CDR1 is KGHDR and CDR2 is SFDVKD. This CDR3 has 14 residues. The CDR3 is CATGGVDHETEAFF. The CDR3 coding sequence is TGTGCCACCGGGGGGGTGGACCACGAAACTGAAGCTTTCTTT.

This clonotype was found many times. The chain joins TRBV27 to TRBJ2-1; D is undetermined. The CDR3 covers 14 residues. V was cut by 2 bases and J by 4 bases, with 9 bases left in between. CDR1 and CDR2 (germline): MNHEY, SMNVEV (reference sequence). The CDR3 loop reads CASSLKGSYNEQFF. DNA for the CDR3: TGTGCCAGCAGTTTAAAGGGCTCATACAATGAGCAGTTCTTC.

This chain joins TRBV21-1 and TRBJ1-5; the table calls TRBD1, which could not be checked here. TRBV21-1 is given as a pseudogene. CDR3 size: 17 residues. CDR3 in DNA: TGTGCCAGCAGCACACTCTCCGGGACAGCCTCCAATCAGCCCCAGCATTTT. Its translation is CASSTLSGTASNQPQHF.

This clonotype was recorded a few times. This rearrangement joins TRBV9 to TRBJ1-1; D remains unclear. The V and J ends lost 0 bases and 1 base respectively, with 7 bases between them. The germline CDR1 and CDR2 sequences are SGDLS and YYNGEE. The CDR3 extends over 14 amino acids. The CDR3 sequence: CASSVGLPNTEAFF. CDR3 nucleotides: TGTGCCAGCAGCGTAGGACTACCGAACACTGAAGCTTTCTTT.

The chain links TRBV29-1 to TRBJ1-3; D gene uncertain. This CDR3 region has 11 residues. V gave up 5 bases and J gave up 2 bases, with 4 bases separating them. Germline loops: CDR1 SQVTM, CDR2 ANQGSEA. CDR3 residues: CSVLPGNTIYF. The CDR3 DNA sequence: TGCAGCGTTCTCCCTGGAAACACCATATATTTT. Full variable domain (outside the CDR3, taken from reference TRBV29-1 and TRBJ1-3): SAVISQKPSRDICQRGTSLTIQCQVDSQVTMMFWYRQQPGQSLTLIATANQGSEATYESGFVIDKFPISRPNLTFSTLTVSNMSPEDSSIYLCSVLPGNTIYFGEGSWLTVV.

This clonotype appeared a few times. CDR3 region: CASSPEDRGFLEQFF. Written as DNA, the CDR3 is TGCGCCAGCAGCCCGGAGGACAGGGGGTTTTTGGAGCAGTTCTTC. This chain joins TRBV5-1 and TRBJ2-1; TRBD1 matches at 10 bases. Trimming took 4 bases from V and 10 from J; bases not matched to a gene: 11. Germline lookup yields CDR1 SGHRS and CDR2 YFSETQ. The CDR3 length is 15 residues.

The chain joins TRBV20-1 to TRBJ2-1, with D possibly called TRBD1 or TRBD2 (6 bases each). From germline, CDR1 is DFQATT and CDR2 SNEGSKA (reference sequence). V lost 3 bases to trimming and J lost 4 bases, with 22 bases between them. The CDR3 totals 17 residues. CDR3 protein: CSARVTGASPPYNEQFF. The CDR3 DNA is TGCAGTGCTAGGGTCACGGGGGCAAGCCCCCCTTACAATGAGCAGTTCTTC.

This clonotype was detected many times. The CDR3 here is CASSLTRDRGNEELFF. The CDR3 nucleotides read TGTGCCAGCAGCTTAACACGGGACAGGGGTAACGAAGAGCTGTTTTTT. V and J are TRBV25-1 and TRBJ2-2; 10 bases agree with TRBD1. CDR1 is MGHDK, CDR2 SYGVNS, per germline. The CDR3 consists of 16 residues. The V gene end was trimmed by 6 bases and the J gene end by 11 bases; junction bases not matched to a gene: 15.

The chain carries TRBV6-5 and TRBJ2-1; the D is unclear. The CDR3 loop spans 14 amino acids. Trimming left V 2 bases short and J 10 bases short, with 15 bases between. CDR1 and CDR2 from the germline V gene are MNHEY and SVGAGI. This CDR3 is CASSYAQRDLEQFF. CDR3 nucleotide sequence: TGTGCCAGCAGTTACGCTCAGCGAGATTTGGAGCAGTTCTTC.

This clonotype occurred a few times. The chain uses TRBV11-3 and TRBJ2-1, with D perhaps TRBD2 (5 bases). The CDR3 spans 17 residues. Trimming pared 1 base from V and 0 bases from J, leaving 13 bases between. The germline gives CDR1 SGHNT, CDR2 YENEEA. Here the CDR3 reads CASSLGHGVNSYNEQFF. CDR3 nucleotides: TGTGCCAGCAGCTTAGGCCACGGGGTAAACTCCTACAATGAGCAGTTCTTC.

This clonotype was found a few times. The chain couples TRBV12-3 or TRBV12-4 to TRBJ1-5; 7 bases match TRBD1. V dropped 4 bases and J dropped 7; count of bases not matched to a gene: 4. The CDR3 extends over 13 amino acids. CDR3 loop: CASSSTGVQPQHF. The DNA for the CDR3 is TGTGCCAGCAGTTCCACAGGGGTCCAGCCCCAGCATTTT.

This clonotype was recorded many times. This chain uses TRBV5-6 with TRBJ2-2; D ambiguous. In germline, CDR1 is SGHDT, CDR2 YYEEEE. The CDR3 spans 14 residues. Between the trimmed V and J ends, which lost 0 bases and 0 bases, there was a span of 3 bases. The CDR3 nucleotides read TGTGCCAGCAGCTTGGCCGCGAACACCGGGGAGCTGTTTTTT. This codes for CASSLAANTGELFF.

The rearrangement joins TRBV6-5 to TRBJ1-1, with D perhaps matching TRBD1 (5 bases). Trimming cost V 5 bases and J 2 bases, with 18 bases left between them. Germline V gives CDR1 MNHEY, CDR2 SVGAGI. This CDR3 comprises 16 residues. Here the CDR3 DNA reads TGTGCCAGCAGTCCTTCAACCGGGACCGCTAACACTGAAGCTTTCTTT. It translates to CASSPSTGTANTEAFF.

The rearrangement joins TRBV12-3 or TRBV12-4 to TRBJ2-1, with D perhaps matching TRBD2 (6 bases). The CDR3 has 15 residues. V was shortened by 2 bases and J by 6 bases, with 14 bases between the two germline ends. The CDR3 nucleotides are TGTGCCAGCAGTTTACAGAGACTAGGGGCCAATGAGCAGTTCTTC. Its protein product is CASSLQRLGANEQFF.

As concerns this clonotype: At one boundary the junction diverges from the germline segment, which might be a read error. The gene calls are TRBV5-1 and TRBJ1-4; the match to TRBD1 covers 7 bases. CDR3 length: 15 residues. The V gene's germline CDR1 is SGHRS and CDR2 YFSETQ. The CDR3: CSSSLTTGTNEKLFF. The DNA of the CDR3 is TGCTCCAGCAGCTTGACGACAGGGACTAATGAAAAACTGTTTTTT. Full variable domain (outside the CDR3, taken from reference TRBV5-1 and TRBJ1-4): KAGVTQTPRYLIKTRGQQVTLSCSPISGHRSVSWYQQTPGQGLQFLFEYFSETQRNKGNFPGRFSGRQFSNSRSEMNVSTLELGDSALYLCSSSLTTGTNEKLFFGSGTQLSVL.

A few counts support this clonotype. The V and J genes are TRBV5-5 and TRBJ1-1; D is ambiguous. The CDR3 is made up of 14 amino acids. Trimming took off 0 bases at V and 5 bases at J, with 11 bases between the two ends. CDR1 is SGHKS, CDR2 YYEKEE, per germline (reference sequence). CDR3 residues: CASSLVTRGTEAFF. In nucleotides, the CDR3 is TGTGCCAGCAGCTTGGTGACCAGAGGGACTGAAGCTTTCTTT.